The 7 T cell receptor beta chains below were found in one sample sequenced in a study of blood T cells in healthy people across ages. PCR was performed a second time for roughly 7 to 12 cycles using a sample-barcoded 5' primer and a J-beta primer mix. From the 5' RACE reads, TCRdb called clonotypes with MiXCR, one entry per CDR3 protein. The profile shows about 1.6 million distinct CDR3 sequences, 34% of them singletons. What was sequenced was blood. Source of these receptors: a woman aged 25-40 years in good health.

This clonotype has just a few counts. V and J are TRBV27 and TRBJ2-7; D call uncertain. The CDR3 length is 15 residues. Trimming stripped 0 bases from V and 11 bases from J, with 20 bases between. Germline lookup yields CDR1 MNHEY and CDR2 SMNVEV (reference sequence). The CDR3 DNA follows: TGTGCCAGCAGTTTATCGGGCCAGCTCACGGTGCCGGAGTACTTC. Its translation is CASSLSGQLTVPEYF.

The chain couples TRBV5-5 to TRBJ1-6; D ambiguous. This CDR3 region has 15 residues. The germline V and J ends were trimmed by 1 base and 7 bases, with 12 bases remaining between them. Per germline, CDR1 SGHKS and CDR2 YYEKEE (reference sequence). The DNA for the CDR3 is TGTGCCAGCAGCTTGCTGGTCCCCAGCAATTCACCCCTCCACTTT. Its protein product is CASSLLVPSNSPLHF.

The chain uses TRBV18 and TRBJ2-1; D assignment may be TRBD1 or TRBD2 (5 bases each). Germline loops: CDR1 KGHSH, CDR2 LQKENI. Trimming stripped 3 bases from V and 0 bases from J, with 12 bases between. The CDR3 runs 16 residues. Written as DNA, the CDR3 is TGTGCCAGCTCACCCGGGACCCACAGCTCCTACAATGAGCAGTTCTTC. Amino acid sequence: CASSPGTHSSYNEQFF.

This chain joins TRBV29-1 and TRBJ2-5; D might be TRBD2 (6 bases). CDR1 is SQVTM and CDR2 is ANQGSEA in the germline V gene. V dropped 5 bases and J dropped 11 bases, with 21 bases sitting between them. The CDR3 is 13 residues long. This CDR3 is CSVYLPGVNEQYF. For the CDR3, the DNA is TGCAGCGTTTACCTCCCGGGAGTAAATGAGCAGTACTTC.

The rearrangement links TRBV27 to TRBJ1-2; TRBD1 might be the D (5 bases). The CDR3 covers 13 residues. Trimming stripped 5 bases from V and 7 bases from J, with 14 bases between. CDR1 and CDR2 from the germline V gene are MNHEY and SMNVEV (reference sequence). For the CDR3, the DNA is TGTGCCAGCAGTACGGGGATTCAGGGTGGCTACACCTTC. The encoded protein is CASSTGIQGGYTF.

CDR3 DNA: TGTGCCTGGAGTAGCGGGGTCACCGGGGAGCTGTTTTTT. It encodes CAWSSGVTGELFF. The rearrangement links TRBV30 to TRBJ2-2; 7 nucleotides align to TRBD2. The CDR3 totals 13 residues. The ends lost 2 bases at V and 4 bases at J; junction bases unmatched: 1. Germline CDR1 is GTSNPN and CDR2 is SVGIG (reference sequence). The full variable domain, its missing parts supplied by reference TRBV30 and TRBJ2-2, is SQTIHQWPATLVQPVGSPLSLECTVEGTSNPNLYWYRQAAGRGLQLLFYSVGIGQISSEVPQNLSASRPQDRQFILSSKKLLLSDSGFYLCAWSSGVTGELFFGEGSRLTVL.

This clonotype has a handful of counts. The chain is built from TRBV12-3 or TRBV12-4 and TRBJ2-6; 9 nucleotides match TRBD2. The V segment lost 4 bases and the J segment 1 base; nucleotides outside the gene matches: 8. The CDR3 has 18 residues. The CDR3 loop is CASSWAGGRWSGANVLTF. The CDR3 DNA sequence: TGTGCCAGCAGTTGGGCGGGGGGGCGATGGTCTGGGGCCAACGTCCTGACTTTC.